Shown below are 23 T cell receptor beta chains from a single sample sequenced in a study of OX40 agonist ivuxolimab in advanced cancers. Repertoires were generated with immunoSEQ multiplex PCR, while TCRdb's copy carries only in-frame clones and drops some. The table has 7,000 to 9,500 clones, over 75% seen once. The specimen was CD4+ or CD8+ T cells sorted from blood, collected in a trial of the OX40 agonist ivuxolimab. The receptors come from an adult with an advanced solid tumor such as melanoma, head and neck, liver or kidney cancer.

This chain uses TRBV7-9 with TRBJ2-1; tentatively, D is TRBD2 (5 bases). The V gene lost 4 bases and the J gene lost 7 bases, with 14 bases spanning the gap. Germline CDR1 reads SEHNR; CDR2 reads FQNEAQ (reference sequence). CDR3 length: 14 residues. CDR3 sequence: CASSSRTVSNEQFF. In nucleotides, the CDR3 is TGTGCCAGCAGCTCCCGGACTGTATCTAATGAGCAGTTCTTC.

This clone has just one count. The chain couples TRBV11-2 to TRBJ2-1; D is perhaps TRBD2 (5 bases). The CDR3 runs to 14 residues. Germline-derived CDR1 and CDR2 are SGHAT and FQNNGV. Trimming took off 5 bases at V and 12 bases at J, with 20 bases between the two ends. The CDR3 sequence: CASSPNYRESGQFF. As DNA, the CDR3 is TGTGCCAGCAGCCCCAATTATCGGGAATCGGGGCAGTTCTTC.

This chain joins TRBV5-8 and TRBJ1-3; D is ambiguous. CDR3 size: 16 residues. V dropped 0 bases and J dropped 0 bases, with 10 bases sitting between them. CDR1 and CDR2 from the germline V gene are SGHTS and YDEGEE. CDR3 sequence (DNA): TGTGCCAGCAGCTTGGGGAGGGAGAGCTCTGGAAACACCATATATTTT. Amino acid sequence: CASSLGRESSGNTIYF. Using reference TRBV5-8 and TRBJ1-3 for the parts outside the CDR3, the full variable domain is EAGVTQSPTHLIKTRGQQATLRCSPISGHTSVYWYQQALGLGLQFLLWYDEGEERNRGNFPPRFSGRQFPNYSSELNVNALELEDSALYLCASSLGRESSGNTIYFGEGSWLTVV.

V and J are TRBV27 and TRBJ2-7, with a tentative D call TRBD1 (6 bases). This CDR3 comprises 15 residues. Per the germline V gene, CDR1 is MNHEY and CDR2 is SMNVEV (reference sequence). The germline V and J ends were trimmed by 5 bases and 4 bases, with 18 bases remaining between them. This CDR3 reads CASSPGTPSTYEQYF. In DNA form, the CDR3 reads TGTGCCAGCAGTCCGGGGACACCTAGTACTTACGAGCAGTACTTC.

This clone counts as large. The V and J genes are TRBV7-6 and TRBJ2-7, with 7 bases identical to TRBD2. The CDR3 covers 15 residues. With 5 bases clipped from V and 1 base from J, the junction kept 8 bases outside the gene matches. Per germline, CDR1 SGHVS and CDR2 FNYEAQ. The CDR3 here is CASSPDGGGSYEQYF. DNA for the CDR3: TGTGCCAGCAGCCCGGACGGGGGAGGGTCCTACGAGCAGTACTTC.

This clone has only a few counts. The V and J genes are TRBV11-2 and TRBJ2-7; unclear D gene. Deletions cut 1 base from V and 1 base from J, with 5 bases between. Germline V gives CDR1 SGHAT, CDR2 FQNNGV. The length of the CDR3 is 13 residues. Written as DNA, the CDR3 is TGTGCCAGCAGCTTAGCCCCTTCCTACGAGCAGTACTTC. It is translated as CASSLAPSYEQYF.

This clone was found once. CDR3 residues: CASSFGVAGAYEQYF. CDR3 nucleotides: TGTGCCAGCAGCTTTGGGGTAGCGGGAGCCTACGAGCAGTACTTC. The chain employs TRBV11-3 and TRBJ2-7; 9 nucleotides agree with TRBD2. The CDR3 runs 15 residues. J was trimmed by 2 bases and V by 3 bases; bases with no gene match: 5. Germline loops: CDR1 SGHNT, CDR2 YENEEA.

The chain employs TRBV5-4 and TRBJ1-3, with D possibly matching TRBD1 (5 bases). There are 15 residues in the CDR3. Trimming left V 3 bases short and J 8 bases short, with 18 bases between. CDR1 and CDR2 from the germline V gene are SGHNT and YYREEE (reference sequence). CDR3 nucleotide sequence: TGTGCCAGCAGCTCTTTTACGGGCAGGGAAGACACCATATATTTT. It is translated as CASSSFTGREDTIYF. Full variable domain (rest looked up from reference TRBV5-4 and TRBJ1-3): ETGVTQSPTHLIKTRGQQVTLRCSSQSGHNTVSWYQQALGQGPQFIFQYYREEENGRGNFPPRFSGLQFPNYSSELNVNALELDDSALYLCASSSFTGREDTIYFGEGSWLTVV.

The chain combines TRBV9 with TRBJ2-7; D could derive from TRBD1 or TRBD2 (5 bases each). This CDR3 is 13 amino acids long. V gave up 7 bases and J gave up 6 bases, with 17 bases separating them. The germline V gene has CDR1 SGDLS and CDR2 YYNGEE. The CDR3 loop is CASGPGPRAEQYF. CDR3 coding DNA: TGTGCCAGCGGTCCGGGGCCGAGGGCCGAGCAGTACTTC.

The rearrangement links TRBV30 to TRBJ1-4, with a weak D call TRBD1 (5 bases). The CDR3 length is 15 residues. V lost 0 bases to trimming and J lost 5 bases, with 13 bases between them. Germline CDR1 is GTSNPN and CDR2 is SVGIG (reference sequence). The CDR3 loop reads CAWSVGRELNEKLFF. CDR3 bases: TGTGCCTGGAGTGTGGGACGAGAACTAAATGAAAAACTGTTTTTT.

This chain links TRBV7-9 with TRBJ2-2, with D perhaps TRBD2 (5 bases). Germline CDR1 and CDR2: SEHNR and FQNEAQ (reference sequence). This CDR3 has 15 amino acids. Trimming removed 0 bases at V and 1 base at J, with 6 bases between. For the CDR3, the DNA is TGTGCCAGCAGCTTAGCTAGCGAGAACACCGGGGAGCTGTTTTTT. Protein sequence: CASSLASENTGELFF.

This sequence joins TRBV7-9 and TRBJ2-1, with D possibly being TRBD2 (5 bases). This CDR3 is built from 18 residues. V was cut by 6 bases and J by 4 bases, with 25 bases left in between. Germline values: CDR1 SEHNR, CDR2 FQNEAQ (reference sequence). DNA for the CDR3: TGTGCCAGCAGTCCGAACCCCGGGAAGGCCTGGAGTTACAATGAGCAGTTCTTC. Its translation: CASSPNPGKAWSYNEQFF.

The chain joins TRBV7-6 to TRBJ2-7; 11 nucleotides line up with TRBD1. CDR3 length equals 15 residues. Per germline, CDR1 SGHVS and CDR2 FNYEAQ. V gave up 5 bases and J gave up 5 bases; unmatched junction bases: 8. The CDR3 nucleotides are TGTGCCAGCAGCACCCGGGACAGGGGGAGCCACGAGCAGTACTTC. Amino acids: CASSTRDRGSHEQYF.

This clone has just a few counts. The gene calls are TRBV11-1 and TRBJ2-7; 7 bases are a match to TRBD1. This CDR3 spans 13 amino acids. Germline V gene data show CDR1 as SGHAT and CDR2 as FQDESV (reference sequence). The J segment lost 3 bases and the V segment lost 5 bases, leaving 4 bases of the junction unmatched. This CDR3 reads CASSEGQYYEQYF. DNA for the CDR3: TGTGCCAGCAGCGAGGGACAGTACTACGAGCAGTACTTC.

The J gene is TRBJ1-5, the V gene TRBV5-6; D is uncertain. The V and J ends lost 0 bases and 4 bases respectively, with 8 bases between them. This CDR3 comprises 14 residues. Germline assignment: CDR1 SGHDT and CDR2 YYEEEE. This CDR3 is CASSLAVGNQPQHF. DNA of the CDR3: TGTGCCAGCAGCTTGGCCGTTGGGAATCAGCCCCAGCATTTT. The full variable domain, rest sourced from reference TRBV5-6 and TRBJ1-5, is DAGVTQSPTHLIKTRGQQVTLRCSPKSGHDTVSWYQQALGQGPQFIFQYYEEEERQRGNFPDRFSGHQFPNYSSELNVNALLLGDSALYLCASSLAVGNQPQHFGDGTRLSIL.

V usage is TRBV4-1 and J usage is TRBJ2-3; D remains ambiguous. V lost 5 bases to trimming and J lost 2 bases, with 5 bases between them. CDR3 length: 12 residues. In germline, CDR1 is MGHRA, CDR2 YSYEKL. The CDR3 sequence is CASSATTDTQYF. The DNA of the CDR3 is TGCGCCAGCAGCGCCACCACAGATACGCAGTATTTT.

This clone was found a few times. This chain connects TRBV5-5 to TRBJ1-5; D gene uncertain. The CDR3 spans 15 residues. The V and J ends lost 3 bases and 0 bases respectively, with 10 bases between them. Germline-derived CDR1 and CDR2 are SGHKS and YYEKEE (reference sequence). The CDR3 spells CASSWNWDSNQPQHF. CDR3 nucleotides: TGTGCCAGCAGCTGGAACTGGGATAGCAATCAGCCCCAGCATTTT.

The V gene is TRBV25-1, the J gene TRBJ2-3, with a weak D call TRBD1 (6 bases). Germline CDR1 is MGHDK and CDR2 is SYGVNS. The CDR3 totals 16 residues. V lost 1 base and J 2 bases, leaving 13 bases between the germline ends. CDR3 in amino acids: CASSESGGFDTDTQYF. The CDR3, as DNA: TGTGCCAGCAGTGAATCTGGGGGCTTTGACACAGATACGCAGTATTTT.

V usage is TRBV5-6 and J usage is TRBJ1-2; D is perhaps TRBD1 (6 bases). This CDR3 comprises 14 residues. From germline, CDR1 is SGHDT and CDR2 YYEEEE. Trimming shortened V by 6 bases and J by 7 bases, and 19 bases separated the two germline ends. This CDR3 reads CASTPGGPLFGYTF. The CDR3, as DNA: TGTGCCAGCACCCCTGGGGGGCCTCTATTTGGCTACACCTTC.

The CDR3 nucleotides read TGTGCCAGCAGTGGCAGCGGTGTCACCGACTCTGGGGCCAACGTCCTGACTTTC. It yields the protein CASSGSGVTDSGANVLTF. The rearrangement uses TRBV2 and TRBJ2-6; tentatively, D is TRBD2 (5 bases). Germline V gives CDR1 SNHLY, CDR2 FYNNEI. The CDR3 has 18 residues. V gave up 4 bases and J gave up 0 bases, with 16 bases separating them.

This sequence joins TRBV9 and TRBJ2-1, with D unclear. The CDR3 runs to 13 residues. The germline gives CDR1 SGDLS, CDR2 YYNGEE. Deletions cut 0 bases from V and 10 bases from J, with 11 bases between. The CDR3 is CASSVVFSAEQFF. The CDR3 coding sequence is TGTGCCAGCAGCGTAGTCTTCTCGGCGGAGCAGTTCTTC.

This chain joins TRBV27 and TRBJ2-2; 8 bases are shared with TRBD2. V trimming: 10 bases; J trimming: 3 bases; junction bases outside the gene matches: 13. Germline loops: CDR1 MNHEY, CDR2 SMNVEV (reference sequence). This CDR3 has 16 residues. CDR3 sequence: CATRIARAGDTGELFF. CDR3 sequence (DNA): TGTGCCACAAGAATCGCCCGAGCGGGAGACACCGGGGAGCTGTTTTTT.

The chain combines TRBV28 with TRBJ2-7, with 7 nucleotides matching TRBD1. The trim removed 6 bases at V and 4 bases at J, leaving 9 bases unmatched. This CDR3 region has 14 residues. Germline CDR1 reads MDHEN; CDR2 reads SYDVKM. The CDR3 sequence: CASSPFRGLYEQYF. The DNA for the CDR3 is TGTGCCAGCAGCCCCTTTAGGGGGCTATACGAGCAGTACTTC.